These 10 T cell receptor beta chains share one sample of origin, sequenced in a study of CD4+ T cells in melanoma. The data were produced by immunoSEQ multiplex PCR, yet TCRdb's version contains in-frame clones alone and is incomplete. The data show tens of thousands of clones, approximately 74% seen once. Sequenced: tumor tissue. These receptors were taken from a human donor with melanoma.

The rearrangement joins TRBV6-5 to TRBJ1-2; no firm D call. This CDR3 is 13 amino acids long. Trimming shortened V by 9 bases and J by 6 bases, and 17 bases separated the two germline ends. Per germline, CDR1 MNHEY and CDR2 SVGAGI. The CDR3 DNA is TGTGCCAGTCGTTCAATTGCCCCCAATGGCTACACCTTC. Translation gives CASRSIAPNGYTF.

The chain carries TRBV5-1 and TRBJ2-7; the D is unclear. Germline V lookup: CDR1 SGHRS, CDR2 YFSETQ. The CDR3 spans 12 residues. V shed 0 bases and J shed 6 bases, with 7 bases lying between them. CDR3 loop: CASSLEGIEQYF. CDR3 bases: TGCGCCAGCAGCTTGGAAGGAATCGAGCAGTACTTC.

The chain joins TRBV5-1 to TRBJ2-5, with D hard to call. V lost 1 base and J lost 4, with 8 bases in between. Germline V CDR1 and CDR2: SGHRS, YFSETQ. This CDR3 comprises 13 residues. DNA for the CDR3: TGCGCCAGCAGCTTGTTAGTGGGAGAGACCCAGTACTTC. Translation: CASSLLVGETQYF.

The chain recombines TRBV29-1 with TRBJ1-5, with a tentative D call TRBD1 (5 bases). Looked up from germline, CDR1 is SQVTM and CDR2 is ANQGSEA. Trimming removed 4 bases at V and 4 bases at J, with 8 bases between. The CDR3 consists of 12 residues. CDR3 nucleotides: TGCAGCGTTGGGGGCGCGAATCAGCCCCAGCATTTT. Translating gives CSVGGANQPQHF.

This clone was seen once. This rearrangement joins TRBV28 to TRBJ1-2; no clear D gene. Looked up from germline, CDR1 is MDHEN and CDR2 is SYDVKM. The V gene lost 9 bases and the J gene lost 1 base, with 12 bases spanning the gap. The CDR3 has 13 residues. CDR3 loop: CASRWTFNYGYTF. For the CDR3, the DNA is TGTGCCAGTAGATGGACTTTTAACTATGGCTACACCTTC.

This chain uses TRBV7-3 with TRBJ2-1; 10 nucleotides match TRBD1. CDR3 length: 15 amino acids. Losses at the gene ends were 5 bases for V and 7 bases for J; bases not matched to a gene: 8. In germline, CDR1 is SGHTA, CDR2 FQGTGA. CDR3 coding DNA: TGTGCCAGCAGCCCCCGGACAGGGGGGGTGAATGAGCAGTTCTTC. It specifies CASSPRTGGVNEQFF.

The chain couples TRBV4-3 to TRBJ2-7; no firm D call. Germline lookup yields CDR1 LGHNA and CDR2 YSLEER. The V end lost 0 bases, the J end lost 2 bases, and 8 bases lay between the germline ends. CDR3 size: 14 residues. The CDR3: CASSQESHTYEQYF. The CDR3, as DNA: TGCGCCAGCAGCCAAGAGTCTCATACCTACGAGCAGTACTTC.

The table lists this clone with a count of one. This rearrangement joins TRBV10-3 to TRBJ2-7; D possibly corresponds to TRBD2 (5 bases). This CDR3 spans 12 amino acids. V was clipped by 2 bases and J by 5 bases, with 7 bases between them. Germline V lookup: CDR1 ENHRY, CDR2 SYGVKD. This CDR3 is CAISEGSDEQYF. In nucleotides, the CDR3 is TGTGCCATCAGTGAGGGGAGCGACGAGCAGTACTTC.

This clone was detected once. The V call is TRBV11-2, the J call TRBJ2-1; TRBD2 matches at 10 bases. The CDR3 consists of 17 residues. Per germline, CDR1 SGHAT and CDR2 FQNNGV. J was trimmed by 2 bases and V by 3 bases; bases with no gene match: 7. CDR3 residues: CASSFSFGTSAYNEQFF. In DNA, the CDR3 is TGTGCCAGCAGCTTCTCTTTTGGGACTAGCGCCTACAATGAGCAGTTCTTC.

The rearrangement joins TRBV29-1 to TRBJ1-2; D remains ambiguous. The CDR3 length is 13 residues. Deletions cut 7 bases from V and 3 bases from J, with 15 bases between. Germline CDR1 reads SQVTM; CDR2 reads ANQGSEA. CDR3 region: CSAISGEDYGYTF. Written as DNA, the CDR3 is TGCAGCGCCATCTCTGGGGAGGACTATGGCTACACCTTC.